These T cell receptor beta chains were read from a single sample in a study of post-analysis software for immune sequencing data. Each CDR3 protein is one row after TCRdb ran MiXCR on the PCR reads. The sample includes a few hundred thousand distinct CDR3 sequences, roughly 34% of them seen just once. Sequenced material: blood. These receptors came from a girl aged 2 to 17 with multiple sclerosis. The CDR3 runs from the conserved cysteine through the conserved F or W. The D gene is left open where the match is weak. Expanded clones are given a class, and other clones once, few, many or no size at all.

-,many,TRBJ1-2,TRBV6-4,CASSDSPSSIGYTF,TGTGCCAGCAGTGACTCACCCAGCTCTATCGGCTACACCTTC
TRBD2,many,TRBJ2-3,TRBV20-1,CSAKSGGPSTDTQYF,TGCAGTGCTAAATCGGGGGGACCTAGCACAGATACGCAGTATTTT
TRBD1,-,TRBJ1-2,TRBV5-1,CASSSRDSPPTPYGYTF,TGCGCCAGCAGCTCCCGGGACAGTCCCCCGACACCCTATGGCTACACCTTC
-,few,TRBJ2-7,TRBV7-2,CASRDTGSYEQYF,TGTGCCAGCCGGGACACGGGCTCCTACGAGCAGTACTTC
-,few,TRBJ1-6,TRBV11-2,CASSLVGGSGSPLHF,TGTGCCAGCAGCTTAGTAGGGGGTTCCGGGTCACCCCTCCACTTT
TRBD1,-,TRBJ1-1,TRBV7-8,CASSLGDSPEAFF,TGTGCCAGCAGCTTAGGGGACAGCCCTGAAGCTTTCTTT
TRBD1,few,TRBJ1-5,TRBV20-1,CSANQQGASSNQPQHF,TGCAGTGCTAATCAACAGGGGGCTTCTAGCAATCAGCCCCAGCATTTT
TRBD1,-,TRBJ1-6,TRBV28,CASRTTGSSYNSPLHF,TGTGCCAGCAGGACGACAGGGAGCTCCTATAATTCACCCCTCCACTTT
-,-,TRBJ2-7,TRBV6-5,CASSPGATYEQYF,TGTGCCAGCAGCCCGGGGGCAACCTACGAGCAGTACTTC
-,-,TRBJ2-7,TRBV5-1,CASSLSGFYEQYF,TGCGCCAGCAGCTTGTCCGGCTTCTACGAGCAGTACTTC
-,-,TRBJ2-3,TRBV3-1,CASSQDPFTDTQYF,TGTGCCAGCAGCCAAGATCCATTCACAGATACGCAGTATTTT
-,few,TRBJ2-3,TRBV11-1,CASSPNLVSSDTQYF,TGTGCCAGCAGCCCCAATCTAGTGTCTTCAGATACGCAGTATTTT
TRBD1,-,TRBJ2-7,TRBV10-3,CAAQVGQGSYEQYF,TGTGCCGCCCAGGTCGGACAGGGCTCCTACGAGCAGTACTTC
-,many,TRBJ2-1,TRBV20-1,CSANPGRRTSYNEQFF,TGCAGTGCTAATCCGGGACGCCGAACTTCCTACAATGAGCAGTTCTTC
-,-,TRBJ1-1,TRBV10-3,CATRKVDGNTEAFF,TGTGCCACCAGGAAAGTCGACGGTAACACTGAAGCTTTCTTT
-,few,TRBJ1-1,TRBV4-2,CASSQAGGARPEAFF,TGTGCCAGCAGCCAAGCGGGGGGGGCCAGACCTGAAGCTTTCTTT
-,few,TRBJ2-3,TRBV7-8,CASSLATTGSDTQYF,TGTGCCAGCAGCTTAGCTACCACAGGGTCAGATACGCAGTATTTT
TRBD1,-,TRBJ1-5,TRBV7-2,CASGTGPNQPQHF,TGTGCCAGCGGGACAGGGCCGAATCAGCCCCAGCATTTT
-,-,TRBJ1-1,TRBV20-1,CSARTERDTEAFF,TGCAGTGCTAGGACCGAGAGGGACACTGAAGCTTTCTTT
-,-,TRBJ2-5,TRBV20-1,CSARDSRTSEETQYF,TGCAGTGCGAGGGACTCTCGGACGTCTGAAGAGACCCAGTACTTC
TRBD2,-,TRBJ2-1,TRBV27,CASSERGAPNEQFF,TGTGCCAGCAGTGAGCGGGGGGCCCCCAATGAGCAGTTCTTC
-,many,TRBJ2-5,TRBV29-1,CSVVVGETQYF,TGCAGCGTTGTGGTTGGGGAGACCCAGTACTTC
TRBD1,few,TRBJ1-2,TRBV20-1,CSARDRPSSSSEQGMNYGYTF,TGCAGTGCTAGAGATCGGCCATCATCGTCATCCGAACAGGGGATGAACTATGGCTACACCTTC
-,-,TRBJ1-1,TRBV6-1,CASTEGLDTEAFF,TGTGCCAGCACCGAGGGTCTGGACACTGAAGCTTTCTTT
-,once,TRBJ1-5,TRBV6-5,CARPPGRNQPQHF,TGTGCCAGACCGCCGGGACGTAATCAGCCCCAGCATTTT
TRBD1,few,TRBJ2-7,TRBV7-8,CASSFDRGRGPYEQYF,TGTGCCAGCAGCTTTGACAGGGGGCGAGGACCCTACGAGCAGTACTTC
TRBD2,few,TRBJ2-1,TRBV19,CASRPSGGNNEQFF,TGTGCCAGTAGACCTAGCGGGGGAAACAATGAGCAGTTCTTC
TRBD1,-,TRBJ2-6,TRBV6-1,CASSRAPGRGPHGANVLTF,TGTGCCAGCAGTCGGGCCCCCGGCAGGGGGCCTCATGGGGCCAACGTCCTGACTTTC
TRBD2,-,TRBJ2-1,TRBV20-1,CSASPSSGGQGYYNEQFF,TGCAGTGCTAGTCCGTCTAGCGGGGGGCAGGGCTACTACAATGAGCAGTTCTTC
TRBD1,-,TRBJ2-5,TRBV29-1,CSGAGTGGFRETQYF,TGCAGCGGGGCCGGGACAGGGGGATTTCGGGAGACCCAGTACTTC
-,-,TRBJ2-5,TRBV5-1,CASSLISGTETQYF,TGCGCCAGCAGCTTAATCTCTGGGACGGAGACCCAGTACTTC
-,-,TRBJ1-2,TRBV20-1,CSASPSRGNYGYTF,TGCAGTGCTAGTCCAAGCCGGGGCAACTATGGCTACACCTTC
TRBD2,-,TRBJ2-7,TRBV20-1,CSASDRLAGYEQYF,TGCAGTGCTAGCGATCGACTAGCGGGCTACGAGCAGTACTTC
TRBD2,few,TRBJ2-5,TRBV11-2,CASSPTSGPETQYF,TGTGCCAGCAGCCCGACTAGCGGCCCGGAGACCCAGTACTTC
TRBD1,many,TRBJ1-6,TRBV9,CASSPTGANSPLHF,TGTGCCAGCAGTCCGACAGGGGCAAATTCACCCCTCCACTTT
-,few,TRBJ2-5,TRBV29-1,CSVSRGARETQYF,TGCAGCGTTTCTCGAGGGGCGCGGGAGACCCAGTACTTC
TRBD1,-,TRBJ2-3,TRBV7-8,CASSRNRDSIDTQYF,TGTGCCAGCAGCCGAAACCGGGACAGCATAGATACGCAGTATTTT
-,few,TRBJ2-1,TRBV7-2,CASSLHQGQFF,TGTGCCAGCAGCTTACACCAAGGGCAGTTCTTC
TRBD2,few,TRBJ2-3,TRBV7-2,CASSPALAVTDTQYF,TGTGCCAGCAGCCCCGCACTAGCGGTCACAGATACGCAGTATTTT
TRBD1,-,TRBJ2-7,TRBV20-1,CSARGNRGLYEQYF,TGCAGTGCTAGAGGTAACAGGGGGCTCTACGAGCAGTACTTC
-,-,TRBJ2-5,TRBV9,CASSVGHQETQYF,TGTGCCAGCAGCGTAGGGCATCAGGAGACCCAGTACTTC
TRBD2,-,TRBJ2-7,TRBV6-6,CASSTSGGPSYEQYF,TGTGCCAGCAGTACTAGCGGGGGGCCCTCCTACGAGCAGTACTTC
-,-,TRBJ2-3,TRBV7-2,CASGLSPSFGDTQYF,TGTGCCAGCGGCTTAAGCCCTAGCTTTGGAGATACGCAGTATTTT
-,once,TRBJ2-7,TRBV7-8,CASSLVRDYGGGPSYEQYF,TGTGCCAGCAGCTTAGTCAGGGACTATGGGGGGGGGCCCTCCTACGAGCAGTACTTC
-,-,TRBJ2-2,TRBV21-1,CASSEASGQENTGELFF,TGTGCCAGCAGCGAAGCGTCCGGACAGGAGAACACCGGGGAGCTGTTTTTT
-,-,TRBJ1-6,TRBV7-2,CASSLHSPQLPHF,TGTGCCAGCAGCTTGCATTCTCCGCAGCTACCCCACTTT
TRBD2,-,TRBJ2-5,TRBV20-1,CSARVAGSAGARGETQYF,TGCAGTGCTAGAGTCGCGGGATCAGCGGGGGCCCGTGGAGAGACCCAGTACTTC
-,-,TRBJ2-3,TRBV10-3,CAISESGVTDTQYF,TGTGCCATCAGTGAGAGTGGCGTCACAGATACGCAGTATTTT
-,few,TRBJ2-1,TRBV16,CASSQSTQGNEQFF,TGTGCCAGCAGCCAATCGACACAGGGCAATGAGCAGTTCTTC
TRBD2,-,TRBJ2-2,TRBV18,CASLAGGRQNTGELFF,TGTGCCAGCCTAGCGGGCGGACGGCAGAACACCGGGGAGCTGTTTTTT
-,-,TRBJ2-6,TRBV6-6,CASSYHDTGANVLTF,TGTGCCAGCAGTTACCACGACACTGGGGCCAACGTCCTGACTTTC
TRBD2,-,TRBJ2-3,TRBV20-1,CSAPTSGGKDTQYF,TGCAGTGCCCCGACTAGCGGGGGGAAAGATACGCAGTATTTT
-,few,TRBJ1-2,TRBV5-1,CASSLAERSHGYTF,TGCGCCAGCAGCTTGGCGGAACGATCCCATGGCTACACCTTC
TRBD2,-,TRBJ2-7,TRBV20-1,CSARRGGGAIYEQYF,TGCAGTGCTCGAAGGGGCGGGGGTGCCATCTACGAGCAGTACTTC
-,-,TRBJ2-1,TRBV5-6,CASSLDRQPGLPYNEQFF,TGTGCCAGCAGCCTCGATCGACAGCCGGGACTTCCCTACAATGAGCAGTTCTTC
-,few,TRBJ2-1,TRBV10-3,CAIRGTYNEQFF,TGTGCCATCAGGGGGACTTACAATGAGCAGTTCTTC
-,-,TRBJ2-7,TRBV7-9,CASSPTGAGGYEQYF,TGTGCCAGCAGCCCAACTGGGGCCGGAGGCTACGAGCAGTACTTC
-,-,TRBJ2-7,TRBV6-6,CASSDPAEQYF,TGTGCCAGCAGTGATCCTGCTGAGCAGTACTTC
TRBD1,-,TRBJ2-1,TRBV6-1,CASRTDRGAYNEQFF,TGTGCCAGCAGGACCGACAGGGGTGCCTACAATGAGCAGTTCTTC